The 30 T cell receptor beta chains in this list originate from one sample, sequenced in a study of beta chain features in type 1 diabetes. The sequenced template was cDNA made from the entire isolated RNA. TCRdb's table, derived via immunoSEQ multiplex PCR, lists solely in-frame clones and lacks some. Here the sample spans roughly 300,000 clones, 14% being singletons. Sequenced: central memory CD4+ T cells from blood. The receptors here all came from a young man in good health.

The V and J genes are TRBV6-1 and TRBJ2-7, with 7 bases that match TRBD1. In germline, CDR1 is MNHNS, CDR2 SASEGT. The length of the CDR3 is 13 residues. The ends lost 4 bases at V and 5 bases at J; junction bases unmatched: 5. The DNA of the CDR3 is TGTGCCAGCAGTGGAGGGACAGTCCACGAGCAGTACTTC. It specifies CASSGGTVHEQYF.

This clone came up a few times. The chain is built from TRBV7-9 and TRBJ2-5; D uncertain. The CDR3 contains 12 residues. The germline V and J ends were trimmed by 2 bases and 5 bases, with 6 bases remaining between them. Germline CDR1 reads SEHNR; CDR2 reads FQNEAQ (reference sequence). This chain's CDR3 is CASSLSTETQYF. CDR3 coding DNA: TGTGCCAGCAGCTTAAGTACGGAGACCCAGTACTTC.

There are a few counts of this clone. The chain employs TRBV7-2 and TRBJ2-1; 12 bases are a match to TRBD2. Germline CDR1 is SGHTA and CDR2 is FQGNSA. This CDR3 contains 17 residues. After removal of 6 bases from V and 7 bases from J, the junction contained 13 bases not matched to a gene. The CDR3 protein is CASRLPGLAGRGNEQFF. In DNA form, the CDR3 reads TGTGCCAGCAGGCTACCCGGACTAGCGGGGAGGGGGAATGAGCAGTTCTTC.

This rearrangement joins TRBV28 to TRBJ1-1; a possible D gene is TRBD1 (5 bases). The CDR3 length is 14 residues. The germline V gene encodes CDR1 MDHEN and CDR2 SYDVKM. V dropped 2 bases and J dropped 8 bases, with 15 bases sitting between them. The CDR3 loop is CASSLGGELREAFF. In nucleotides, the CDR3 is TGTGCCAGCAGTTTAGGGGGGGAGCTGAGAGAAGCTTTCTTT. Full variable domain (rest looked up from reference TRBV28 and TRBJ1-1): DVKVTQSSRYLVKRTGEKVFLECVQDMDHENMFWYRQDPGLGLRLIYFSYDVKMKEKGDIPEGYSVSREKKERFSLILESASTNQTSMYLCASSLGGELREAFFGQGTRLTVV.

The chain employs TRBV30 and TRBJ2-3, with D uncertain. This CDR3 region has 11 residues. Germline V CDR1 and CDR2: GTSNPN, SVGIG (reference sequence). V was trimmed by 3 bases and J by 5 bases, leaving 6 bases between them. The CDR3 DNA sequence: TGTGCCTGGAGAGGCGGAGATACGCAGTATTTT. Translated, it gives CAWRGGDTQYF.

This chain uses TRBV7-9 with TRBJ1-2; D is unclear. Trimming pared 5 bases from V and 4 bases from J, leaving 8 bases between. The CDR3 has 12 residues. Germline values: CDR1 SEHNR, CDR2 FQNEAQ (reference sequence). The CDR3 protein is CASSLQAYGYTF. CDR3 nucleotide sequence: TGTGCCAGCAGCCTCCAAGCCTATGGCTACACCTTC.

This chain links TRBV30 with TRBJ2-3; D gene ambiguous. The CDR3 covers 13 residues. V was cut by 2 bases and J by 4 bases, with 10 bases left in between. CDR1 and CDR2 (germline): GTSNPN, SVGIG (reference sequence). The CDR3 spells CAWSPSAADTQYF. The CDR3 nucleotides read TGTGCCTGGAGTCCCTCCGCCGCAGATACGCAGTATTTT.

The chain uses TRBV6-6 and TRBJ2-4; 7 bases fit TRBD1. The CDR3 has 16 residues. The V segment lost 5 bases and the J segment 1 base; nucleotides outside the gene matches: 8. CDR1 and CDR2 from the germline V gene are MNHNY and SVGAGI (reference sequence). The DNA of the CDR3 is TGTGCCAGCAGTCTTTGGACAGGAACGGCCAAAAACATTCAGTACTTC. Its protein is CASSLWTGTAKNIQYF.

The chain joins TRBV27 to TRBJ2-6; TRBD1 matches 8 bases. There are 17 residues in the CDR3. Germline lookup yields CDR1 MNHEY and CDR2 SMNVEV (reference sequence). J lost 4 bases, V lost 6 bases, and 11 bases had no gene match. The CDR3 loop is CASRPQGRGRGANVLTF. CDR3 nucleotide sequence: TGTGCCAGCAGGCCACAGGGCAGGGGGCGAGGGGCCAACGTCCTGACTTTC.

This clone appeared a few times. Written as DNA, the CDR3 is TGTGCCAGCAGCCGTACCAGCTCTGGGGCCAACGTCCTGACTTTC. As protein: CASSRTSSGANVLTF. This sequence joins TRBV7-2 and TRBJ2-6; D unresolved. There are 15 residues in the CDR3. Germline values: CDR1 SGHTA, CDR2 FQGNSA. V shed 5 bases and J shed 0 bases, with 8 bases lying between them.

Comment on this clone: A much more abundant neighbour one base away suggests this may be a read error. CDR3 sequence reads: CAWTAAGVGETQYF. The DNA for the CDR3 is TGTGCCTGGACCGCTGCAGGGGTCGGGGAGACCCAGTACTTC. V usage is TRBV30 and J usage is TRBJ2-7; tentative D call: TRBD1 (6 bases). The DNA matches TRBJ2-5 better at its end, which makes the J call doubtful. This CDR3 region has 14 residues. Germline lookup yields CDR1 GTSNPN and CDR2 SVGIG (reference sequence).

This sequence joins TRBV11-2 and TRBJ1-2; D remains unclear. The CDR3 consists of 15 residues. Looked up from germline, CDR1 is SGHAT and CDR2 is FQNNGV. V was cut by 3 bases and J by 3 bases, with 14 bases left in between. The CDR3 loop reads CASSLNLVGDYGYTF. In DNA, the CDR3 is TGTGCCAGCAGCTTGAACTTGGTGGGCGACTATGGCTACACCTTC.

This clone was seen a handful of times. V gene TRBV5-1 combines with J gene TRBJ2-1; TRBD1 matches at 9 bases. V lost 4 bases and J lost 5; bases outside the gene matches: 7. This CDR3 is 15 amino acids long. Germline values: CDR1 SGHRS, CDR2 YFSETQ. CDR3 DNA sequence: TGCGCCAGCAGCATCGGACAGGGGACCCACAATGAGCAGTTCTTC. Residues: CASSIGQGTHNEQFF.

This clone was counted ten times or more. The DNA of the CDR3 is TGTGCCATCAGTGTAAACAGAGAGACCCAGTACTTC. Protein: CAISVNRETQYF. The V and J genes are TRBV10-3 and TRBJ2-5; D call uncertain. CDR3 length equals 12 residues. Germline CDR1 reads ENHRY; CDR2 reads SYGVKD. V was cut by 4 bases and J by 4 bases, with 7 bases left in between.

This clone was counted a few times. V and J are TRBV7-9 and TRBJ2-5; the D gene is possibly TRBD2 (5 bases). This CDR3 has 15 residues. The V gene's germline CDR1 is SEHNR and CDR2 FQNEAQ (reference sequence). Deletions cut 5 bases from V and 9 bases from J, with 22 bases between. In DNA, the CDR3 is TGTGCCAGCAGCCCCTCGGGTGGGCTAGCCGAGCCCCAGTACTTC. It specifies CASSPSGGLAEPQYF.

The chain carries TRBV7-9 and TRBJ2-5; weak D call: TRBD1 (6 bases). Germline V gene data show CDR1 as SEHNR and CDR2 as FQNEAQ (reference sequence). The V end lost 5 bases, the J end lost 1 base, and 8 bases lay between the germline ends. The CDR3 has 13 amino acids. The CDR3: CASSPDSQETQYF. The CDR3 DNA is TGTGCCAGCAGCCCGGACAGCCAAGAGACCCAGTACTTC.

This clone was recorded a few times. CDR3 DNA: TGTGCCAGCAGCCAAGGCTATCGGGACAGTTACAATGAGCAGTTCTTC. It translates to CASSQGYRDSYNEQFF. V is TRBV7-2 and J is TRBJ2-1, with 7 bases lining up with TRBD1. Germline assignment: CDR1 SGHTA and CDR2 FQGNSA. The CDR3 loop spans 16 amino acids. The junction had 11 bases not matched to a gene; V was cut back by 5 bases and J by 4 bases.

This clone occurred many times. The V gene is TRBV18, the J gene TRBJ2-7; no reliable D call. Trimming took off 0 bases at V and 3 bases at J, with 0 bases between the two ends. The CDR3 consists of 11 residues. Germline-derived CDR1 and CDR2 are KGHSH and LQKENI. Written as DNA, the CDR3 is TGTGCCAGCTCACCACCCTACGAGCAGTACTTC. This codes for CASSPPYEQYF.

This clone was found a few times. The V and J genes are TRBV6-5 and TRBJ1-1; no definite D call. The CDR3 sequence is 14 residues long. Germline V gene data show CDR1 as MNHEY and CDR2 as SVGAGI. V gave up 6 bases and J gave up 2 bases, with 13 bases separating them. In nucleotides, the CDR3 is TGTGCCAGCAGCCTCGCCCCGACAAACACTGAAGCTTTCTTT. It is translated as CASSLAPTNTEAFF.

The rearrangement links TRBV4-2 to TRBJ2-3; 9 nucleotides match TRBD1. V was clipped by 0 bases and J by 4 bases; unmatched bases: 5. Germline V gene lookup returns CDR1 LGHNA and CDR2 YNFKEQ. There are 16 residues in the CDR3. CDR3: CASSQEGQGFADTQYF. CDR3 sequence (DNA): TGTGCCAGCAGCCAAGAGGGACAGGGTTTTGCAGATACGCAGTATTTT.

CDR3 in amino acids: CASSVSPLAGGSTEAFF. CDR3 sequence (DNA): TGTGCCAGCAGCGTATCTCCCCTGGCTGGAGGGAGCACTGAAGCTTTCTTT. This chain joins TRBV9 and TRBJ1-1; D ambiguous. Trimming removed 1 base at V and 4 bases at J, with 20 bases between. The length of the CDR3 is 17 residues. The germline V gene encodes CDR1 SGDLS and CDR2 YYNGEE.

This clone was counted only a few times. V and J are TRBV11-3 and TRBJ1-1, with 9 bases lining up with TRBD1. After removal of 5 bases from V and 3 bases from J, the junction contained 4 bases not matched to a gene. CDR3 size: 14 residues. Germline values: CDR1 SGHNT, CDR2 YENEEA. This chain's CDR3 is CASSPRTGDTEAFF. The CDR3 DNA is TGTGCCAGCAGCCCTCGGACAGGGGACACTGAAGCTTTCTTT. Supplemented by reference TRBV11-3 and TRBJ1-1, the full variable domain reads EAGVVQSPRYKIIEKKQPVAFWCNPISGHNTLYWYLQNLGQGPELLIRYENEEAVDDSQLPKDRFSAERLKGVDSTLKIQPAELGDSAVYLCASSPRTGDTEAFFGQGTRLTVV.

There are many counts of this clone. The chain combines TRBV7-2 with TRBJ1-4, with no clear D. Between the trimmed V and J ends, which lost 1 base and 8 bases, there was a span of 14 bases. CDR3 length: 15 amino acids. The germline V gene has CDR1 SGHTA and CDR2 FQGNSA. CDR3 region: CASSLDSSRGEKLFF. The CDR3 DNA follows: TGTGCCAGCAGCTTAGATTCCTCGAGAGGGGAAAAACTGTTTTTT.

V usage is TRBV11-2 and J usage is TRBJ2-7, with 11 bases lining up with TRBD1. The CDR3 runs to 15 residues. J lost 6 bases, V lost 1 base, and 5 bases had no gene match. The V gene's germline CDR1 is SGHAT and CDR2 FQNNGV. The CDR3: CASSLGGTGGSEQYF. In DNA, the CDR3 is TGTGCCAGCAGCTTAGGCGGGACAGGGGGGTCCGAGCAGTACTTC. Looking up the rest from reference TRBV11-2 and TRBJ2-7 gives the full variable domain: EAGVAQSPRYKIIEKRQSVAFWCNPISGHATLYWYQQILGQGPKLLIQFQNNGVVDDSQLPKDRFSAERLKGVDSTLKIQPAKLEDSAVYLCASSLGGTGGSEQYFGPGTRLTVT.

V usage is TRBV19 and J usage is TRBJ2-5; D is perhaps TRBD1 (6 bases). From germline, CDR1 is LNHDA and CDR2 SQIVND (reference sequence). The V and J ends lost 3 bases and 3 bases respectively, with 11 bases between them. This CDR3 is built from 14 residues. The CDR3 DNA follows: TGTGCCAGTAGTATGGTAGGGACAAAAGAGACCCAGTACTTC. As protein: CASSMVGTKETQYF.

This clone appeared a few times. This chain connects TRBV6-5 to TRBJ1-2; D is unresolved. The germline CDR1 and CDR2 sequences are MNHEY and SVGAGI. This CDR3 has 12 amino acids. V lost 6 bases to trimming and J lost 2 bases, with 7 bases between them. CDR3 sequence reads: CASSLNNYGYTF. The DNA for the CDR3 is TGTGCCAGCAGCCTTAACAACTATGGCTACACCTTC.

About this clone itself: The sample contains more than one DNA sequence encoding this CDR3. V gene TRBV18 combines with J gene TRBJ1-6, with TRBD1 as a possible D gene (6 bases). The V end lost 1 base, the J end lost 8 bases, and 12 bases lay between the germline ends. This CDR3 has 15 amino acids. In germline, CDR1 is KGHSH, CDR2 LQKENI. CDR3 sequence reads: CASSPLQGRDSPLHF. DNA for the CDR3: TGTGCCAGCTCACCACTGCAGGGGAGGGATTCACCCCTCCACTTT.

The sample holds many counts of this clone. This rearrangement joins TRBV6-1 to TRBJ2-1; no firm D call. Trimming removed 7 bases at V and 3 bases at J, with 4 bases between. This CDR3 has 11 amino acids. Germline CDR1 MNHNS, CDR2 SASEGT. CDR3 sequence (DNA): TGTGCCAGCACATACTACAATGAGCAGTTCTTC. Translation gives CASTYYNEQFF.

This chain's CDR3 is CASSPRWHPNQETQYF. Written as DNA, the CDR3 is TGTGCCAGCAGCCCAAGGTGGCATCCAAACCAAGAGACCCAGTACTTC. V gene TRBV11-3 combines with J gene TRBJ2-5; D unresolved. The CDR3 spans 16 residues. The germline V and J ends were trimmed by 5 bases and 0 bases, with 16 bases remaining between them. Germline V lookup: CDR1 SGHNT, CDR2 YENEEA.

The V gene is TRBV29-1, the J gene TRBJ1-1; perhaps TRBD1 as D (6 bases). The CDR3 has 16 residues. Germline V gene data show CDR1 as SQVTM and CDR2 as ANQGSEA. V was shortened by 0 bases and J by 4 bases, with 18 bases between the two germline ends. The CDR3: CSVEEAPGGMSTEAFF. The CDR3 nucleotides are TGCAGCGTTGAAGAGGCACCCGGGGGCATGAGCACTGAAGCTTTCTTT. The full variable domain, rest sourced from reference TRBV29-1 and TRBJ1-1, is SAVISQKPSRDICQRGTSLTIQCQVDSQVTMMFWYRQQPGQSLTLIATANQGSEATYESGFVIDKFPISRPNLTFSTLTVSNMSPEDSSIYLCSVEEAPGGMSTEAFFGQGTRLTVV.